The TCR beta chain under discussion was sequenced for a study of CD8+CD57+ T cells in acquired aplastic anemia. It was patients with CD8+CD57+ cell expansion by flow cytometry who were chosen for sequencing. Every patient was diagnosed with severe acquired aplastic anemia. Study results and caveats: Between the patient and control groups, CD8+ Simpson's diversity did not differ significantly.

The CDR3 spans 12 residues. Germline V gene data show CDR1 as SGHNT and CDR2 as YENEEA. V lost 5 bases to trimming and J lost 9 bases; unmatched junction nucleotides: 4. For CDR3 and TCR beta VDJ profiling, genomic DNA was the template used. TCRdb itself ran the reads through MiXCR, one entry per CDR3 protein. The sample contains about 270,000 distinct CDR3 sequences, about 80% of which appear only once. This clonotype was seen a single time. Its specificity is not known. V gene TRBV11-3 combines with J gene TRBJ2-5, with 9 nucleotides matching TRBD2. The source of this sequence is a human donor with aplastic anemia. What was sequenced was sorted CD4+, CD8+, or CD8+CD57+ T cells (not recorded which) from PBMCs. Written as DNA, the CDR3 is TGTGCCAGCAGCGGAGCGGGAGGTCCCCAGTACTTC. This codes for CASSGAGGPQYF.